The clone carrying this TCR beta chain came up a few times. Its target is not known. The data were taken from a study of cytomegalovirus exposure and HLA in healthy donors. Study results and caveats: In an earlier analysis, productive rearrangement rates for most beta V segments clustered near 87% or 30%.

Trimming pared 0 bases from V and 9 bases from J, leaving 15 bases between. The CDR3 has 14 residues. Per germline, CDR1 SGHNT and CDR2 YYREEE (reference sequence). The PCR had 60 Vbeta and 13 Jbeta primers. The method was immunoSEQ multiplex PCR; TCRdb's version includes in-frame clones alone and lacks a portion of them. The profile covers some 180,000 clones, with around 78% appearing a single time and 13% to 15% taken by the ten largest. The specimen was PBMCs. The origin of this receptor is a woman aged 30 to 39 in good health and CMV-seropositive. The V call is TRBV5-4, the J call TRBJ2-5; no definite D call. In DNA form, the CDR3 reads TGTGCCAGCAGCTTGGACATCGGGTCGGTGGCCCAGTACTTC. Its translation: CASSLDIGSVAQYF.